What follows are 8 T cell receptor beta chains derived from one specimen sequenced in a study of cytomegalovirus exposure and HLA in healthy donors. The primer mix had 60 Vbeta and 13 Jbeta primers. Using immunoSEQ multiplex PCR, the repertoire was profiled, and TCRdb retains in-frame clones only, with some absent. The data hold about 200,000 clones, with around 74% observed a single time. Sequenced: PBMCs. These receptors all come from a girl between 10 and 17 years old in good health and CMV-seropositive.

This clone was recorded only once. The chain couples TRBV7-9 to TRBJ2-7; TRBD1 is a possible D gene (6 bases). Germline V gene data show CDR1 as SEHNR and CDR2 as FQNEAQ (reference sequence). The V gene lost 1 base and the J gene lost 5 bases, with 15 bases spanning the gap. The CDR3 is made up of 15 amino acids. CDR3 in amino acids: CASSLVTGPFNEQYF. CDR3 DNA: TGTGCCAGCAGCTTAGTAACAGGGCCGTTCAACGAGCAGTACTTC.

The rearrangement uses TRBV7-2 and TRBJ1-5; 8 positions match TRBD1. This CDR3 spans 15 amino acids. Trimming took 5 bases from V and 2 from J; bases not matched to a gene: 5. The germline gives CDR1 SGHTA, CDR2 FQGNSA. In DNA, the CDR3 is TGTGCCAGCAGCGGCGGACAGGGTGGCAATCAGCCCCAGCATTTT. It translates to CASSGGQGGNQPQHF.

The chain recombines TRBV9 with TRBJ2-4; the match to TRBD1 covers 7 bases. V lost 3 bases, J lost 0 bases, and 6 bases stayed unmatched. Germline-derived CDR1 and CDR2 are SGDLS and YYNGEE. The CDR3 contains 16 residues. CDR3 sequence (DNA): TGTGCCAGCAGCGCAACAGGGGTCCTAGCCAAAAACATTCAGTACTTC. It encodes CASSATGVLAKNIQYF.

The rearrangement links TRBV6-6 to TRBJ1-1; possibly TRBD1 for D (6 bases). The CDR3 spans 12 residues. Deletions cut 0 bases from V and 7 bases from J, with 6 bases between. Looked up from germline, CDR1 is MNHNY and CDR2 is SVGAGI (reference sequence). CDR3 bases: TGTGCCAGCAGTTACTCGGACAGTGAAGCTTTCTTT. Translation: CASSYSDSEAFF.

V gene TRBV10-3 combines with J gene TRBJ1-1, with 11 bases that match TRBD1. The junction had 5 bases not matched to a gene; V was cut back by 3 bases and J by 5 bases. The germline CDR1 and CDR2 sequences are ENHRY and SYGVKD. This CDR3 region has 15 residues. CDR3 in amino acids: CAISDWGQGDTEAFF. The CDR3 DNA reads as TGTGCCATCAGTGATTGGGGACAGGGGGATACTGAAGCTTTCTTT.

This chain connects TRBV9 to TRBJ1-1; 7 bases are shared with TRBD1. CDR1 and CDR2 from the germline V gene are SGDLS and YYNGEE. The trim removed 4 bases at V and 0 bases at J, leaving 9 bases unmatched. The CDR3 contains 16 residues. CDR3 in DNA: TGTGCCAGCAGCCCCCATACAGGGGCTCTGAACACTGAAGCTTTCTTT. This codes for CASSPHTGALNTEAFF. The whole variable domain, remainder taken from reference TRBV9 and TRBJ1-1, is DSGVTQTPKHLITATGQRVTLRCSPRSGDLSVYWYQQSLDQGLQFLIQYYNGEERAKGNILERFSAQQFPDLHSELNLSSLELGDSALYFCASSPHTGALNTEAFFGQGTRLTVV.

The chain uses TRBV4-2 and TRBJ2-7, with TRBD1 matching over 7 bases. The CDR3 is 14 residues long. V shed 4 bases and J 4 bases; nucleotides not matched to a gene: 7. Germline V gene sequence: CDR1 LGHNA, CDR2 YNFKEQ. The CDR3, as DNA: TGTGCCAGCAGCCCTGGACAGGATCTTTACGAGCAGTACTTC. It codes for CASSPGQDLYEQYF.

The DNA for the CDR3 is TGCGCCAGCAGCTTGAGCGGCGGTACCGGGGGTGGCTACACCTTC. Translation gives CASSLSGGTGGGYTF. The genes are TRBV5-1 and TRBJ1-2; tentative D call: TRBD1 (5 bases). V was cut by 1 base and J by 7 bases, with 17 bases left in between. The CDR3 has 15 residues. The germline CDR1 and CDR2 sequences are SGHRS and YFSETQ.